The clone carrying this T cell receptor (beta chain) was seen more than once but under ten times. Its antigen is still unknown. This sample was taken from a study of response to subunit inactivated influenza vaccine. Each CDR3 protein gets one entry after TCRdb re-called the RT-PCR reads with MiXCR. In the table there are 800,000 to 1,000,000 distinct CDR3 sequences, roughly 20% of which are singletons. V dropped 4 bases and J dropped 2 bases, with 11 bases sitting between them. The CDR3 is 15 residues long. CDR1 SGHAT and CDR2 FQDESV come from the germline V gene (reference sequence). Findings and limits, study-wide: The authors suggested that few new T cells are recruited per seasonal influenza vaccination.

The sequence was collected from a man in his fifties who received an inactivated influenza vaccine. The chain uses TRBV11-1 and TRBJ2-2; D possibly corresponds to TRBD2 (6 bases). This sample comprised PBMCs from blood, obtained less than 6 days after vaccination. The CDR3 DNA sequence: TGTGCCAGCAGCTCTCCGACTAGAAACACCGGGGAGCTGTTTTTT. Residues: CASSSPTRNTGELFF.